This TCR beta chain comes out of a study of T cell responses to AZD1222 COVID-19 vaccine (dated by TCRdb to the early 2020s). At the level of the whole study: TCR sequencing covered roughly 230 trial participants: 207 given two doses of AZD1222 and approximately 26 given two doses of MenACWY control vaccine. Trial participants were enrolled by age into 18-55, 56-69 and 70-plus year subgroups, with around 140, 26 and 57 TCR-sequenced participants respectively. Points the paper makes about the study in general: Most participants were white British and females outnumbered males, and the authors suggested that clonal diversity may have been underestimated. Spike-specific TCR breadth and depth rose significantly after two AZD1222 doses compared with day 0 and with MenACWY recipients. Conclusions about previously exposed vaccinees are limited because only six or seven AZD1222 recipients were SARS-CoV-2 seropositive at baseline. In the small 56-69-year group, the increase in depth fell short of significance, most likely because of low power. Epitopes outside the regions mutated in the B.1.351 and B.1.1.7 variants were reportedly recognized by nearly half of the unique spike-specific TCRs. The vaccine-associated CD4 TCRs covered the entire spike protein, and the dominant responses fell in regions 160-218 and 743-854. Because no day 14 peak-response samples were available, the repertoires could be characterized only after the peak T cell response.

The CDR3 regions of human TCRbeta chains were analyzed by immunosequencing. Per the source publication's procedure: Repertoire TCRs were matched against a reference library of SARS-CoV-2-specific TCRs generated with the MIRA antigen-specificity platform. Breadth meant the fraction of unique TCRs that were SARS-CoV-2-associated, whereas depth meant the fraction of total T cells that were SARS-CoV-2-associated. Using the MIRA data, each spike-specific TCR was assigned both to the spike region to which the TCR was reactive and to a CD4 or CD8 class. Log10-transformed breadth and depth values were compared by one-way ANOVA with Sidak's multiple comparisons tests. TCRdb mirrors the immuneACCESS table, restricted to in-frame sequences. Some clones are absent from its copies; in checked studies, under half trace to an unresolved V gene, and the reason for the others is unknown. V and J calls and clone size follow that table, whereas D and trimming were derived from the DNA. This sample has 180,000 or so clones in its table, and 92% of those were observed once. The ten largest account for 1% to 1.5% of the sample.

The time point label, read with the paper, signifies: about 28 days (+/-7) after the second vaccine dose. AZD1222 recipients with second doses at about 4 weeks or about 12 weeks were pooled, because spike-specific TCR depth and breadth did not differ between schedules. Vaccinee samples were obtained from the UK trials COV001 and COV002, which included a single-blind randomized controlled phase 2/3 trial of AZD1222 (ChAdOx1 nCoV-19) in healthy adults. Trial participant PBMC samples were collected at day 0 and day 28 after the second dose for TCRbeta chain sequencing. As to this clone: Its cognate antigen has yet to be identified. Mismatch with germline at one junction end may stem from a read error.

The sequenced sample was peripheral blood, obtained 28 days after the second AZD1222 dose. The source of this sequence is an adult who received the AZD1222 COVID-19 vaccine.

The DNA is as follows: TGCAGTGCTAGGGGGGCCGGGGATGACTTC. The resulting protein is CSARGAGDDF. The chain was built from TRBV20-1 and TRBJ2-5, and perhaps TRBD1 as D gene, on 6 matching bases. From the cysteine up to the phenylalanine, the CDR3 has a length of 10 residues. The entry retains the CDR3 DNA only, 30 bases that are in frame from base 1. In the germline V gene (reference sequence), CDR1 corresponds to DFQATT and CDR2 to SNEGSKA.